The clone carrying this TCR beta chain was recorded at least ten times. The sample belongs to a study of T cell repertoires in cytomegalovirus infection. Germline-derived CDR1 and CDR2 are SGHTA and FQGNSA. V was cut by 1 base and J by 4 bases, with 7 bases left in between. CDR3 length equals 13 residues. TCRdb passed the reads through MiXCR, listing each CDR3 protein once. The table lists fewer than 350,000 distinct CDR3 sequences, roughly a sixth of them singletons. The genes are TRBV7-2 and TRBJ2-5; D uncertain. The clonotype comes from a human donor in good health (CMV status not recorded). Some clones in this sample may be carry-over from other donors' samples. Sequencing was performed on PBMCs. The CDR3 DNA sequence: TGTGCCAGCAGCTTAGTCAACTTAGAGACCCAGTACTTC. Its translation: CASSLVNLETQYF.